This T cell receptor beta chain was found in a study of cytomegalovirus exposure and HLA in healthy donors. About this clone: Antigen: not known.

The PCR ran on 60 Vbeta and 13 Jbeta primers. Produced via immunoSEQ multiplex PCR; TCRdb's table is partial and in-frame only. The table records about 160,000 clones, 71% of them present only once. With 5 bases removed from V and 2 bases from J, the gap between germline ends came to 12 bases. Germline CDR1 SGHTA, CDR2 FQGNSA. The CDR3 is made up of 14 amino acids. Study outcomes and limitations: Across all donors, roughly uniform sequencing depth was an assumption of the presence/absence analyses. A link between a missense DCLRE1C variant and TCR beta V- and J-gene trimming emerged from a later analysis.

The chain is built from TRBV7-2 and TRBJ1-2, with D possibly being TRBD1 (6 bases). The TCR originated in a woman aged 30 to 39 in good health and CMV-seronegative. Sequences were obtained from PBMCs. The CDR3 bases are TGTGCCAGCAGCCCGGACAGTTCAAACTATGGCTACACCTTC. It encodes CASSPDSSNYGYTF. Full variable domain (outside the CDR3, taken from reference TRBV7-2 and TRBJ1-2): GAGVSQSPSNKVTEKGKDVELRCDPISGHTALYWYRQSLGQGLEFLIYFQGNSAPDKSGLPSDRFSAERTGGSVSTLTIQRTQQEDSAVYLCASSPDSSNYGYTFGSGTRLTVV.